Listed here are 8 T cell receptor beta chains from one sample, sequenced in a study of T cell responses to AZD1222 COVID-19 vaccine. The table came from immunoSEQ multiplex PCR; TCRdb's copy has only in-frame clones and leaves some out. The table includes more than 250,000 clones, 85% to 95% detected once. The specimen comprised peripheral blood, sampled on day 0 of AZD1222 vaccination. These receptors were obtained from an adult in good health.

This chain links TRBV5-1 with TRBJ1-1; D is uncertain. The CDR3 is 17 residues long. V lost 1 base to trimming and J lost 2 bases, with 18 bases between them. Germline V gene data show CDR1 as SGHRS and CDR2 as YFSETQ. The CDR3 DNA follows: TGCGCCAGCAGCTTGTCGACTTTTCCTCCCCTCAACACTGAAGCTTTCTTT. This translates into CASSLSTFPPLNTEAFF.

J is TRBJ2-2 and V is TRBV2; unclear D gene. V shed 1 base and J shed 3 bases, with 9 bases lying between them. Looked up from germline, CDR1 is SNHLY and CDR2 is FYNNEI. CDR3 length equals 15 residues. For the CDR3, the DNA is TGTGCCAGCAGTGAAGACGAGGTTTACACCGGGGAGCTGTTTTTT. Translated: CASSEDEVYTGELFF.

The chain recombines TRBV18 with TRBJ1-2; 9 bases agree with TRBD1. From germline, CDR1 is KGHSH and CDR2 LQKENI. The CDR3 totals 14 residues. J was trimmed by 4 bases and V by 5 bases; bases with no gene match: 5. For the CDR3, the DNA is TGTGCCAGCTCAACCGGGACAGGGACCTATGGCTACACCTTC. It translates to CASSTGTGTYGYTF.

The chain couples TRBV4-1 to TRBJ1-4, with D possibly TRBD1 on 5 matching bases. Per germline, CDR1 MGHRA and CDR2 YSYEKL. The CDR3 spans 16 residues. V dropped 0 bases and J dropped 4 bases, with 12 bases sitting between them. The DNA of the CDR3 is TGCGCCAGCAGCCAAGATCAAGGGGCGGGTAATGAAAAACTGTTTTTT. This gives the protein CASSQDQGAGNEKLFF.

V is TRBV6-5 and J is TRBJ1-1; D uncertain. Trimming took off 0 bases at V and 0 bases at J, with 8 bases between the two ends. The CDR3 is 15 residues long. Looked up from germline, CDR1 is MNHEY and CDR2 is SVGAGI. The CDR3 DNA is TGTGCCAGCAGTTACTCCAGGAAAATGAACACTGAAGCTTTCTTT. This sequence encodes CASSYSRKMNTEAFF.

J is TRBJ2-3 and V is TRBV6-5; D gene uncertain. The CDR3 sequence is 13 residues long. Trimming took off 5 bases at V and 4 bases at J, with 10 bases between the two ends. Germline CDR1 and CDR2: MNHEY and SVGAGI. In DNA form, the CDR3 reads TGTGCCAGCAGTACGGGTCGGCCAGATACGCAGTATTTT. Its translation: CASSTGRPDTQYF.

This clone turned up a few times. The rearrangement joins TRBV5-1 to TRBJ2-1; 8 nucleotides agree with TRBD2. J was trimmed by 6 bases and V by 0 bases; bases with no gene match: 5. Germline CDR1 SGHRS, CDR2 YFSETQ. CDR3 size: 15 residues. CDR3 sequence: CASSLERAGANEQFF. CDR3 DNA: TGCGCCAGCAGCTTGGAGCGAGCGGGAGCCAATGAGCAGTTCTTC. The full variable domain, its missing parts supplied by reference TRBV5-1 and TRBJ2-1, is KAGVTQTPRYLIKTRGQQVTLSCSPISGHRSVSWYQQTPGQGLQFLFEYFSETQRNKGNFPGRFSGRQFSNSRSEMNVSTLELGDSALYLCASSLERAGANEQFFGPGTRLTVL.

V gene TRBV7-8 combines with J gene TRBJ1-3, with unresolved D. The CDR3 spans 15 residues. Germline CDR1 and CDR2: SGHVS and FQNEAQ. V was trimmed by 5 bases and J by 0 bases, leaving 11 bases between them. Written as DNA, the CDR3 is TGTGCCAGCAGCCCGAGGGCGATCTCTGGAAACACCATATATTTT. Translating it yields CASSPRAISGNTIYF.